This record covers a single T cell receptor beta chain. Its antigen is as yet unknown. The entry originates in a study of T cells after yellow fever vaccination. Points from the study as a whole: Some clonotypes were seen in both the CD4 and the CD8 compartments. These made up a small share and likely arose from convergent recombination. Most primary-vaccination clones reappeared after the booster (96% CD4, approximately 88% CD8). Repertoires obtained by FACS sorting could include abundant clonotypes that entered as contaminants from the bulk population.

UMIs were added to TCR cDNA along with a universal primer site when it was made by 5'RACE template switching. TCRdb re-called the 5' RACE reads through MiXCR, storing one row per CDR3 protein. Altogether around 320,000 distinct CDR3 sequences are present, around 10% being singletons, with the ten largest covering 2.5% to 4%. V lost 3 bases and J 5 bases, leaving 10 bases between the germline ends. CDR3 length: 14 amino acids. CDR1 is WSHSY, CDR2 SAAADI, per germline. This receptor was obtained from a young man who received the YFV17D yellow fever vaccine. Sequencing was performed on CD4+ T cells sorted from PBMCs, taken 45 days after the yellow fever booster vaccination. The chain uses TRBV10-2 and TRBJ2-2; no clear D gene. The CDR3, as DNA: TGCGCCAGCAGTGATAGACGCCGAACCGGGGAGCTGTTTTTT. Protein product: CASSDRRRTGELFF.